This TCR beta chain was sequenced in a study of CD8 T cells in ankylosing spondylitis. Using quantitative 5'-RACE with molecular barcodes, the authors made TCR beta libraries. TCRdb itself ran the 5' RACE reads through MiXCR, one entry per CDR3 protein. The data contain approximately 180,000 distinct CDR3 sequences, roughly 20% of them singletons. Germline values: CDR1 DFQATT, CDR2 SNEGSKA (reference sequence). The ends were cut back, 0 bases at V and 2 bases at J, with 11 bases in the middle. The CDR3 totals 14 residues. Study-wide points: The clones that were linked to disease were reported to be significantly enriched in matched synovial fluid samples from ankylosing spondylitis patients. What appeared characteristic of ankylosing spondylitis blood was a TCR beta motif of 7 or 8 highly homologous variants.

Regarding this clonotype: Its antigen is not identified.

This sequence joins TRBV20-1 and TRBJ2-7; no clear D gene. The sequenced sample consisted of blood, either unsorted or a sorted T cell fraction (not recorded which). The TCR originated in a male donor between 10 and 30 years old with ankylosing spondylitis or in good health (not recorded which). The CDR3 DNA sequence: TGCAGTGCTAGAGATCGGGCTCTTGCCTACGAGCAGTACTTC. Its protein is CSARDRALAYEQYF.